This T cell receptor beta chain was recovered during a study of blood T cell repertoires in COVID-19 (dated by TCRdb to about 2020). About the investigation overall: Samples covering the acute and convalescent phases of COVID-19 were provided by collaborators in the United States, Italy and Spain. Subjects who had been exposed to COVID-19, were actively infected with it, or had recovered from it provided the deeply sampled blood TCRbeta repertoires that made up the dataset. Sample metadata almost always included a de-identified subject ID, COVID-19 status, age in years and sex. The samples were drawn from the first 160 participants of the ongoing ImmuneRACE study and from roughly 1,300 subjects provided by 6 global collaborators. Where HLA class I and class II types were available, the types were taken from metadata supplied by the sample provider, not from assay-based typing. The prospective study material was composed of cDNA or gDNA derived from T cells, B-cell-depleted T cells, or PBMCs. The repertoires were made available in a free public database intended to serve as a resource for research on the immune response to SARS-CoV-2. Study-level results and caveats: Clinical and demographic metadata were provided uncurated, with the amount varying by source and participant.

Whole blood was collected in K2EDTA tubes by collaborating institutions according to the institutions' own protocols. For TCRbeta analysis, collaborators shipped samples as frozen whole blood, isolated PBMCs, or DNA extracted from either of those sample types. With respect to this clone: What antigen it recognizes has not been identified. No much larger clone is present one base from it, and per-base qualities are unavailable.

TCRbeta CDR3 regions were amplified from genomic DNA using the immunoSEQ Assay, a bias-controlled multiplex PCR. As for the authors' bioinformatics: The number of nucleated cells in each sample was estimated by amplification of reference gene primers within the assay. To quantify the absolute abundance of each unique TCRbeta CDR3 rearrangement, sequence reads were collapsed and filtered. Productive Simpson clonality was computed per sample as the square root of Simpson's diversity index over productive rearrangements. TCRdb stores this immuneACCESS table with in-frame sequences only. Part of the clones is absent; in the studies checked, under half of the shortfall reflects unresolved V genes, and no reason is known for the rest. V, J and clone size are those of that table, while D and trimming were read from the DNA. Within this sample are 80,000 to 100,000 clones, with around three quarters of them counted one time only. 10% of the sample belongs to the ten largest clones.

This clonotype was obtained from a woman in her 70s with acute or convalescent COVID-19. Sequencing was done on a sample of peripheral blood.

The CDR3 in this case is CASSTRTGNQPQHF. In nucleotides, the sequence is TGTGCCAGCAGCACCCGAACAGGGAATCAGCCCCAGCATTTT. The sequence joins TRBV27 to TRBJ1-5; TRBD1 is a weak D gene call, 6 bases matching. CDR1 and CDR2 are read off the germline V gene (reference sequence) as MNHEY and SMNVEV. There are 14 amino acids in the CDR3, from cysteine to phenylalanine inclusive. CDR3 DNA only is kept here, 42 bases in frame from base 1. V and J lose 6 bases and 4 bases, and a span of 13 bases separates them.